This T cell receptor beta chain is drawn from a study of blood T cell repertoires in COVID-19 (dated by TCRdb to the early 2020s). A note on the overall study: Samples from collaborators originated in the United States, Italy and Spain and spanned both the acute and convalescent phases of COVID-19. The prospective study material was composed of cDNA or gDNA derived from T cells, B-cell-depleted T cells, or PBMCs. Deeply sampled blood TCRbeta repertoires from subjects exposed to, actively infected with, or recovered from COVID-19 were included in the dataset. The repertoires were released in a freely available public database intended as a resource for research on the immune response to SARS-CoV-2. Samples were obtained from the ongoing ImmuneRACE study (first 160 participants) and from approximately 1,200 subjects provided by 6 global collaborators. Sample metadata almost always included a de-identified subject ID, COVID-19 status, age in years and sex. Where available, HLA class I and class II types were obtained from metadata supplied by the sample provider rather than from assay-based typing.

CDR1 is given as SGHRS and CDR2 as YFSETQ, both from the germline V gene. The CDR3 runs 17 amino acids, cysteine and phenylalanine included. Just CDR3 DNA is preserved here, 51 bases in frame from base 1. From V the trimming removes 0 bases and from J it removes 6 bases, while the gene matches leave 12 bases of the junction unaccounted for. Collaborating institutions collected whole blood in K2EDTA tubes following their own protocols. For TCRbeta analysis, collaborators shipped samples in one of three forms: frozen whole blood, isolated PBMCs, or DNA extracted from either of those sample types. A note on this clone: What antigen it recognizes has not been identified. Per-nucleotide qualities are absent, and no much larger clonotype sits a single base away.

TCRbeta CDR3 regions were amplified from genomic DNA by means of the immunoSEQ Assay, a bias-controlled multiplex PCR. In the authors' own workflow: Within the assay, amplification of reference gene primers was used to estimate how many nucleated cells each sample contained. To quantify the absolute abundance of each unique TCRbeta CDR3 rearrangement, sequence reads were collapsed and filtered. For each sample, productive Simpson clonality was calculated as the square root of Simpson's diversity index across productive rearrangements. TCRdb carries this immuneACCESS record with in-frame sequences only. Its versions omit some clonotypes, under half of them owing to an unresolved V gene in the studies checked, with the rest unexplained. V and J calls and clone size come straight from that table; D and trimming were deduced from the DNA. For this sample there are approximately 65,000 clones; 79% appear just once. The ten largest clones take up approximately 20% of the sample.

The full study reports these points: Clinical and demographic metadata were provided uncurated, with the amount varying by source and participant.

Input material: peripheral blood. The chain is assembled from TRBV5-1 and TRBJ2-1; 7 central nucleotides agree with TRBD2. The clonotype originates from a woman of 80 years or more with active or convalescent COVID-19. The DNA sequence reads TGCGCCAGCAGCTTGGCCCCAGCGGGGATCCGTTTCAATGAGCAGTTCTTC. Translated, this is CASSLAPAGIRFNEQFF.